The T cell receptor beta chain described here comes from a study of neurological immune-mediated disorders. The cDNA came from 5'RACE with 10-nucleotide random UMIs. Every sequencing run generated in excess of 180 million TCR-beta sequences. These sequences covered 15-18 subjects. TCRdb itself ran the 5' RACE reads through MiXCR, one entry per CDR3 protein. The data hold around 26,000 distinct CDR3 sequences, with more than 2.5% observed a single time. The CDR3 is made up of 14 amino acids. The junction had 6 bases not matched to a gene; V was cut back by 8 bases and J by 2 bases. As regards this clonotype: This is likely a read error, given that the CDR3 carries no conserved phenylalanine or tryptophan at its end.

The sequence derives from a woman between 25 and 40 years old with multiple sclerosis. Sequencing was done on a sample of PBMCs. The J gene is TRBJ2-1, the V gene TRBV12-3 or TRBV12-4, with 7 bases that match TRBD1. The CDR3 region is CASVYRGPYNEQFN. The CDR3 DNA reads TGTGCCAGCGTGTACAGGGGACCCTACAATGAGCAGTTCAAC.